A single sample gave rise to the 3 T cell receptor beta chains below, sequenced in a study of early T cells in non-severe SARS-CoV-2 infection. TCRdb itself ran the 5' RACE reads through MiXCR, one entry per CDR3 protein. The sample records under 20,000 distinct CDR3 sequences, roughly 5% being singletons. Source material: whole blood. These receptors were obtained from an adult who was a healthcare worker with PCR-confirmed SARS-CoV-2 infection or an uninfected control (not recorded which).

This clonotype was detected ten times or more. This sequence joins TRBV20-1 and TRBJ1-2; D not resolved. Trimming took off 3 bases at V and 5 bases at J, with 10 bases between the two ends. CDR1 is DFQATT and CDR2 is SNEGSKA in the germline V gene (reference sequence). This CDR3 region has 12 residues. CDR3: CSASRREYGYTF. CDR3 DNA sequence: TGCAGTGCTAGTCGGAGAGAATATGGCTACACCTTC.

DNA for the CDR3: TGTGCCAGCAGACAAAGTACAGTGTCGGGATACAATGAGCAGTTCTTC. Its translation is CASRQSTVSGYNEQFF. The chain couples TRBV3-1 to TRBJ2-1, with D possibly matching TRBD2 (5 bases). Germline V gene lookup returns CDR1 LGHDT and CDR2 YNNKEL (reference sequence). V dropped 6 bases and J dropped 4 bases, with 19 bases sitting between them. The CDR3 extends over 16 amino acids.

The chain combines TRBV7-2 with TRBJ1-2; D possibly corresponds to TRBD1 (6 bases). Germline V CDR1 and CDR2: SGHTA, FQGNSA. CDR3 size: 14 residues. V was trimmed by 4 bases and J by 4 bases, leaving 13 bases between them. The CDR3 reads CASSSQGVSYGYTF. In DNA form, the CDR3 reads TGTGCCAGCAGCTCACAGGGAGTTAGCTATGGCTACACCTTC.